A single sample gave rise to the 9 T cell receptor beta chains below, sequenced in a study of radiation and T cells in renal cell carcinoma. Regarding time point: baseline pretreatment blood. Treatment meaning: 15 Gy SBRT to primary tumor, nephrectomy 4 weeks later. Using immunoSEQ multiplex PCR, the repertoire was profiled, and TCRdb retains in-frame clones only, with some absent. The sample contains 100,000 to 150,000 clones, around 84% of which appear only once. The sequencing here drew on blood, taken from a patient whose treatment included radiotherapy and nephrectomy. The receptors here all came from an older woman with renal cell carcinoma.

Of note for this clone: At one of its ends the junction is not consistent with the germline gene, which may arise from a read error. The V gene is TRBV9, the J gene TRBJ1-2, with 7 bases identical to TRBD1. In germline, CDR1 is SGDLS, CDR2 YYNGEE. The CDR3 sequence is 16 residues long. The CDR3 reads CASSVVRGGRFYGYTF. The CDR3 DNA reads TGCGCCAGCAGCGTAGTCAGGGGGGGGAGATTCTATGGCTACACCTTC.

Only one count was recorded for this clone. V gene TRBV28 combines with J gene TRBJ2-2; 10 positions match TRBD1. The length of the CDR3 is 15 residues. Germline V gene data show CDR1 as MDHEN and CDR2 as SYDVKM. V lost 6 bases and J lost 2; bases outside the gene matches: 3. The CDR3 DNA sequence: TGTGCCAGCAGCCTGACAGGGGGCAACACCGGGGAGCTGTTTTTT. Its translation: CASSLTGGNTGELFF.

There are a few counts of this clone. The J gene is TRBJ1-1, the V gene TRBV4-3; no firm D call. The CDR3 covers 14 residues. Germline V CDR1 and CDR2: LGHNA, YSLEER. The ends were cut back, 0 bases at V and 4 bases at J, with 9 bases in the middle. CDR3 bases: TGCGCCAGCAGCCAAGATAGCTCAACCACTGAAGCTTTCTTT. Its protein product is CASSQDSSTTEAFF.

The gene calls are TRBV19 and TRBJ1-5; TRBD1 aligns across 9 bases. The V and J ends lost 5 bases and 2 bases, in that order; junction bases with no gene match: 19. There are 20 residues in the CDR3. Germline assignment: CDR1 LNHDA and CDR2 SQIVND (reference sequence). The CDR3 loop is CASSSLTGTGKIWGNQPQHF. In DNA form, the CDR3 reads TGTGCCAGTAGTTCTCTTACCGGGACAGGGAAGATTTGGGGCAATCAGCCCCAGCATTTT.

The CDR3 reads CASSLVVGSNEKLFF. The CDR3 bases are TGTGCCAGCAGCTTAGTTGTGGGGTCTAATGAAAAACTGTTTTTT. V is TRBV7-2 and J is TRBJ1-4; D is unclear. V dropped 1 base and J dropped 3 bases, with 9 bases sitting between them. This CDR3 contains 15 residues. Per the germline V gene, CDR1 is SGHTA and CDR2 is FQGNSA.

The chain joins TRBV28 to TRBJ1-2, with TRBD1 matching over 10 bases. This CDR3 contains 16 residues. Germline CDR1 and CDR2: MDHEN and SYDVKM. V shed 2 bases, J shed 4 bases, and the junction held 7 bases outside the gene matches. This CDR3 reads CASSLNPGQGTYGYTF. The DNA for the CDR3 is TGTGCCAGCAGTTTAAACCCGGGACAGGGGACCTATGGCTACACCTTC.

The chain uses TRBV2 and TRBJ1-5; possibly TRBD1 for D (6 bases). From germline, CDR1 is SNHLY and CDR2 FYNNEI. CDR3 size: 14 residues. V shed 4 bases and J shed 3 bases, with 10 bases lying between them. CDR3 protein: CASSGTEPNQPQHF. The CDR3 DNA sequence: TGTGCCAGCAGTGGGACAGAACCCAATCAGCCCCAGCATTTT.

This clone was observed a handful of times. The chain combines TRBV19 with TRBJ1-1; 7 bases align to TRBD1. CDR1 is LNHDA and CDR2 is SQIVND in the germline V gene (reference sequence). This CDR3 has 14 residues. Trimming at V came to 6 bases and at J to 8 bases, leaving 12 bases not matched to a gene. CDR3 region: CASRVSGTAPEAFF. The CDR3, as DNA: TGTGCCAGTAGGGTCTCCGGGACAGCGCCCGAAGCTTTCTTT. Filled out from reference TRBV19 and TRBJ1-1, the complete variable domain reads DGGITQSPKYLFRKEGQNVTLSCEQNLNHDAMYWYRQDPGQGLRLIYYSQIVNDFQKGDIAEGYSVSREKKESFPLTVTSAQKNPTAFYLCASRVSGTAPEAFFGQGTRLTVV.

This chain joins TRBV10-3 and TRBJ2-7; no definite D call. V gave up 3 bases and J gave up 3 bases, with 9 bases separating them. Germline V gene lookup returns CDR1 ENHRY and CDR2 SYGVKD. The CDR3 loop spans 13 amino acids. As DNA, the CDR3 is TGTGCCATCAGTGAAGGGCTTGGCTACGAGCAGTACTTC. Its protein is CAISEGLGYEQYF.